The 8 T cell receptor beta chains below all came from one sample that was sequenced in a study of blood T cell repertoires in COVID-19. Using immunoSEQ multiplex PCR, the repertoire was profiled, and TCRdb retains in-frame clones only, with some absent. Altogether 85,000 to 90,000 clones are present, approximately 90% being singletons, with the ten largest covering approximately 2.2%. The specimen was peripheral blood. The receptor set was obtained from a human donor with active COVID-19. The donor label of this sample is uncertain.

The V call is TRBV29-1, the J call TRBJ1-2; D not certain. Germline V gene data show CDR1 as SQVTM and CDR2 as ANQGSEA. V dropped 0 bases and J dropped 4 bases, with 21 bases sitting between them. The CDR3 totals 17 residues. This CDR3 is CSVEDSEVSVPFYGYTF. CDR3 nucleotide sequence: TGCAGCGTTGAAGATTCTGAGGTGTCAGTGCCCTTCTATGGCTACACCTTC.

The genes are TRBV6-4 and TRBJ1-5, with D perhaps matching TRBD1 (5 bases). Per the germline V gene, CDR1 is MRHNA and CDR2 is SNTAGT. The CDR3 loop spans 16 amino acids. Trimming took off 0 bases at V and 3 bases at J, with 12 bases between the two ends. CDR3 DNA: TGTGCCAGCAGTGACTCGACCAGGGCCCCCAATCAGCCCCAGCATTTT. Translating gives CASSDSTRAPNQPQHF.

The V call is TRBV6-5, the J call TRBJ1-1; D ambiguous. The V end was cut by 0 bases, the J end by 7 bases, with 9 bases between. Germline assignment: CDR1 MNHEY and CDR2 SVGAGI. The CDR3 has 13 residues. CDR3: CASSYSTAGEAFF. The CDR3 DNA is TGTGCCAGCAGTTACTCCACCGCGGGTGAAGCTTTCTTT.

The chain uses TRBV10-2 and TRBJ1-3, with D possibly TRBD1 on 5 matching bases. The V gene's germline CDR1 is WSHSY and CDR2 SAAADI. Trimming removed 0 bases from V and 0 bases from J, with 6 bases in between. The CDR3 is 15 amino acids. DNA of the CDR3: TGCGCCAGCAGTGAGTCGGACAACTCTGGAAACACCATATATTTT. Protein: CASSESDNSGNTIYF.

The chain has TRBV7-2 and TRBJ2-7; 9 bases are a match to TRBD1. V shed 4 bases, J shed 5 bases, and the junction held 9 bases outside the gene matches. The CDR3 is 15 residues long. Germline V lookup: CDR1 SGHTA, CDR2 FQGNSA. The CDR3 bases are TGTGCCAGCAGCTCAAGTCCGGACAGGGGCCACGAGCAGTACTTC. This translates into CASSSSPDRGHEQYF.

This chain links TRBV4-2 with TRBJ2-7; a possible D gene is TRBD2 (5 bases). The CDR3 runs to 14 residues. V was pared by 1 base and J by 5 bases, with 12 bases between. CDR1 LGHNA and CDR2 YNFKEQ come from the germline V gene. The CDR3 region is CASSQVGSRDEQYF. CDR3 bases: TGTGCCAGCAGCCAAGTTGGGAGTCGGGACGAGCAGTACTTC.

The V call is TRBV14, the J call TRBJ2-7, with TRBD2 matching over 11 bases. Germline V gene data show CDR1 as SGHDN and CDR2 as FVKESK. V was pared by 1 base and J by 7 bases, with 12 bases of the junction left unmatched. The CDR3 is 17 residues long. CDR3 loop: CASSQVPLAGGPREQYF. DNA for the CDR3: TGTGCCAGCAGCCAAGTTCCCTTAGCGGGGGGGCCTCGAGAGCAGTACTTC.

The rearrangement uses TRBV27 and TRBJ1-5, with D possibly matching TRBD1 (6 bases). The CDR3 consists of 14 residues. Germline CDR1 and CDR2: MNHEY and SMNVEV (reference sequence). V was clipped by 6 bases and J by 5 bases, with 14 bases between them. DNA for the CDR3: TGTGCCAGCAGGCTTGGGGGCGCGCATCAGCCCCAGCATTTT. Its translation is CASRLGGAHQPQHF.